Following are 23 T cell receptor beta chains from one sample sequenced in a study of graft-versus-host responses after intestinal transplantation. Assay used: immunoSEQ multiplex PCR; TCRdb lists only in-frame clones, some missing. The sample holds about 97,000 clones, approximately 92% seen once. The sample in question was PBMCs, obtained around 450 days after intestinal transplant. The receptors originated from a human patient who received an intestinal transplant, so some T cells may come from the graft donor.

The chain is built from TRBV18 and TRBJ2-3, with 8 bases fitting TRBD2. The CDR3 is 15 amino acids. With V trimmed by 6 bases and J by 0 bases, 5 bases remained unmatched. Germline CDR1 is KGHSH and CDR2 is LQKENI. Written as DNA, the CDR3 is TGTGCCAGCTCGCCCCAGCGGGGGAGCACAGATACGCAGTATTTT. Encoded protein: CASSPQRGSTDTQYF.

The gene calls are TRBV4-1 and TRBJ2-7, with TRBD2 matching over 12 bases. V lost 2 bases and J lost 1; bases outside the gene matches: 12. Germline V gene sequence: CDR1 MGHRA, CDR2 YSYEKL. This CDR3 contains 19 residues. As DNA, the CDR3 is TGCGCCAGCAGCCAATATCCCAGACTAGCGGGGGCCAATTCCTACGAGCAGTACTTC. Protein: CASSQYPRLAGANSYEQYF.

V and J are TRBV14 and TRBJ1-6; 10 nucleotides match TRBD1. The CDR3 has 16 amino acids. The germline V gene has CDR1 SGHDN and CDR2 FVKESK. Trimming removed 4 bases from V and 0 bases from J; junction bases left unmatched: 0. The CDR3 sequence is CASSRTGGSYNSPLHF. CDR3 bases: TGTGCCAGCAGCCGGACAGGGGGCTCCTATAATTCACCCCTCCACTTT.

The chain is built from TRBV9 and TRBJ1-1, with 9 nucleotides matching TRBD1. The CDR3 consists of 14 residues. V dropped 3 bases and J dropped 6; count of bases not matched to a gene: 6. Germline V CDR1 and CDR2: SGDLS, YYNGEE. The CDR3 sequence is CASSAGTGWAEAFF. The CDR3 nucleotides read TGTGCCAGCAGCGCCGGGACAGGGTGGGCTGAAGCTTTCTTT. Complete variable domain (other parts from reference TRBV9 and TRBJ1-1): DSGVTQTPKHLITATGQRVTLRCSPRSGDLSVYWYQQSLDQGLQFLIQYYNGEERAKGNILERFSAQQFPDLHSELNLSSLELGDSALYFCASSAGTGWAEAFFGQGTRLTVV.

This rearrangement joins TRBV7-2 to TRBJ2-7; TRBD2 might be the D (5 bases). Germline CDR1 and CDR2: SGHTA and FQGNSA. The CDR3 length is 14 residues. V was cut by 5 bases and J by 4 bases, with 15 bases left in between. CDR3 DNA: TGTGCCAGCAGCCCACCTGGAGGTCGGTACGAGCAGTACTTC. It is translated as CASSPPGGRYEQYF.

This rearrangement joins TRBV2 to TRBJ2-7; D perhaps matches TRBD2 (5 bases). V dropped 4 bases and J dropped 2 bases, with 15 bases sitting between them. The germline V gene encodes CDR1 SNHLY and CDR2 FYNNEI. This CDR3 comprises 15 residues. CDR3 sequence (DNA): TGTGCCAGCAGTGCGGAAATGTTGAGGGCCTACGAGCAGTACTTC. This codes for CASSAEMLRAYEQYF.

Worth noting for this clone: This specimen includes other DNA sequences encoding the same CDR3. The rearrangement links TRBV5-6 to TRBJ2-7, with D unclear. CDR1 is SGHDT and CDR2 is YYEEEE in the germline V gene. The CDR3 loop spans 15 amino acids. Trimming removed 0 bases from V and 0 bases from J, with 10 bases in between. CDR3 loop: CASSLEGYTSYEQYF. In DNA, the CDR3 is TGTGCCAGCAGCTTGGAAGGCTACACCTCCTACGAGCAGTACTTC. The full variable domain, with the rest looked up from reference TRBV5-6 and TRBJ2-7, is DAGVTQSPTHLIKTRGQQVTLRCSPKSGHDTVSWYQQALGQGPQFIFQYYEEEERQRGNFPDRFSGHQFPNYSSELNVNALLLGDSALYLCASSLEGYTSYEQYFGPGTRLTVT.

The V and J genes are TRBV6-5 and TRBJ2-6, with D unresolved. V gave up 6 bases and J gave up 0 bases, with 9 bases separating them. This CDR3 spans 15 amino acids. Germline-derived CDR1 and CDR2 are MNHEY and SVGAGI. Here the CDR3 reads CASRLMSSGANVLTF. The CDR3 DNA follows: TGTGCCAGCAGGCTGATGAGCTCTGGGGCCAACGTCCTGACTTTC.

J is TRBJ1-4 and V is TRBV19; 10 nucleotides line up with TRBD1. Per germline, CDR1 LNHDA and CDR2 SQIVND (reference sequence). This CDR3 comprises 16 residues. J gave up 7 bases and V 8 bases, and 13 bases lay outside the gene matches. The CDR3 loop reads CASSTDRGRVVEKLFF. CDR3 bases: TGTGCCAGTTCGACCGACAGGGGGCGGGTTGTTGAAAAACTGTTTTTT.

This chain connects TRBV5-6 to TRBJ2-6; tentative D call: TRBD1 (6 bases). Looked up from germline, CDR1 is SGHDT and CDR2 is YYEEEE. Trimming left V 4 bases short and J 0 bases short, with 17 bases between. The CDR3 is made up of 18 amino acids. The CDR3 DNA sequence: TGTGCCAGCAGCATACCCGGGACACCCAACTCTGGGGCCAACGTCCTGACTTTC. Translation gives CASSIPGTPNSGANVLTF.

The chain employs TRBV7-2 and TRBJ2-5; 11 nucleotides agree with TRBD2. Germline CDR1 is SGHTA and CDR2 is FQGNSA. Germline trimming cut 1 base from V and 5 bases from J; bases unmatched to any gene: 6. There are 16 residues in the CDR3. CDR3 sequence (DNA): TGTGCCAGCAGCTTAGTCCCTTGGACTAGCGGGGAGACCCAGTACTTC. Residues: CASSLVPWTSGETQYF. The complete variable domain, with remaining parts taken from reference TRBV7-2 and TRBJ2-5, reads GAGVSQSPSNKVTEKGKDVELRCDPISGHTALYWYRQSLGQGLEFLIYFQGNSAPDKSGLPSDRFSAERTGGSVSTLTIQRTQQEDSAVYLCASSLVPWTSGETQYFGPGTRLLVL.

In DNA form, the CDR3 reads TGTGCCAGCAGTTACTCTGGGGCCAACGTCCTGACTTTC. This encodes CASSYSGANVLTF. The V gene is TRBV6-5, the J gene TRBJ2-6, with unresolved D. The V and J ends lost 0 bases and 3 bases respectively, with 0 bases between them. Germline V gene sequence: CDR1 MNHEY, CDR2 SVGAGI. The CDR3 spans 13 residues.

The chain uses TRBV5-1 and TRBJ2-1, with D maybe TRBD1 (6 bases). V lost 2 bases, J lost 3 bases, and 12 bases lay in between. Germline V gives CDR1 SGHRS, CDR2 YFSETQ. The CDR3 spans 15 residues. CDR3 amino acids: CASSFPGTHYNEQFF. The CDR3 nucleotides are TGCGCCAGCAGCTTTCCCGGGACACACTACAATGAGCAGTTCTTC.

This clone was picked up one time. The chain has TRBV19 and TRBJ1-1, with TRBD1 matching 12 bases. The CDR3 covers 13 residues. J was trimmed by 10 bases and V by 1 base; bases with no gene match: 1. The germline V gene encodes CDR1 LNHDA and CDR2 SQIVND (reference sequence). The CDR3 spells CASSIGGQGAAFF. DNA of the CDR3: TGTGCCAGTAGTATAGGGGGACAGGGGGCAGCTTTCTTT.

The chain uses TRBV2 and TRBJ2-3; D remains ambiguous. The CDR3 length is 13 residues. V gave up 3 bases and J gave up 2 bases, with 6 bases separating them. Looked up from germline, CDR1 is SNHLY and CDR2 is FYNNEI. The CDR3 region has the DNA TGTGCCAGCAGTGAGACTCTCACAGATACGCAGTATTTT. This sequence encodes CASSETLTDTQYF.

This chain links TRBV9 with TRBJ2-1; D remains ambiguous. Trimming cost V 1 base and J 4 bases, with 6 bases left between them. Germline V gene sequence: CDR1 SGDLS, CDR2 YYNGEE. CDR3 length: 13 amino acids. The DNA for the CDR3 is TGTGCCAGCAGCGTACGCCCTTACAATGAGCAGTTCTTC. It specifies CASSVRPYNEQFF.

The chain recombines TRBV6-5 with TRBJ1-1, with D uncertain. This CDR3 is built from 14 residues. The germline CDR1 and CDR2 sequences are MNHEY and SVGAGI. Between the trimmed V and J ends, which lost 6 bases and 5 bases, there was a span of 16 bases. The CDR3, as DNA: TGTGCCAGCAGCACCACGGACGGGGATACTGAAGCTTTCTTT. Amino acid sequence: CASSTTDGDTEAFF.

Comments on this clone: Without the conserved terminal phenylalanine or tryptophan, this CDR3 likely stems from a read error. Because the CDR3's place on the DNA is in doubt, the DNA is left out and the CDR3 is given as listed by TCRdb. The chain uses TRBV2 and TRBJ1-2. The CDR3 extends over 9 residues, inclusive of both ends. Germline V lookup: CDR1 SNHLY, CDR2 FYNNEI. The CDR3 protein is CASRDGDLL.

The V gene is TRBV5-6, the J gene TRBJ1-3, with a possible D match to TRBD1 (5 bases). V lost 4 bases and J lost 0, with 8 bases in between. This CDR3 is 14 amino acids long. Germline V gene data show CDR1 as SGHDT and CDR2 as YYEEEE. CDR3 nucleotides: TGTGCCAGCAGCCGAGGGGCCTCTGGAAACACCATATATTTT. It codes for CASSRGASGNTIYF. Filled out from reference TRBV5-6 and TRBJ1-3, the complete variable domain reads DAGVTQSPTHLIKTRGQQVTLRCSPKSGHDTVSWYQQALGQGPQFIFQYYEEEERQRGNFPDRFSGHQFPNYSSELNVNALLLGDSALYLCASSRGASGNTIYFGEGSWLTVV.

The CDR3 region has the DNA TGCGCCAGCAGTGCGAGCAGTCAATACGAGCAGTACTTC. Translating gives CASSASSQYEQYF. The V gene is TRBV10-2, the J gene TRBJ2-7, with D unclear. Germline CDR1 and CDR2: WSHSY and SAAADI. The V and J ends lost 4 bases and 4 bases respectively, with 11 bases between them. The CDR3 extends over 13 amino acids.

The chain couples TRBV10-1 to TRBJ1-2; the D gene is possibly TRBD1 (6 bases). The CDR3 is made up of 15 amino acids. Germline CDR1 and CDR2: WNHNN and SYGVQD (reference sequence). The ends were cut back, 0 bases at V and 4 bases at J, with 12 bases in the middle. CDR3 loop: CASSESPGAPYGYTF. CDR3 DNA sequence: TGCGCCAGCAGTGAGTCGCCGGGGGCCCCCTATGGCTACACCTTC.

V usage is TRBV19 and J usage is TRBJ2-7; maybe TRBD2 (6 bases). This CDR3 comprises 11 residues. Germline loops: CDR1 LNHDA, CDR2 SQIVND (reference sequence). Trimming shortened V by 6 bases and J by 11 bases, and 14 bases separated the two germline ends. The CDR3 sequence: CASSIGEVEYF. As DNA, the CDR3 is TGTGCCAGTAGCATCGGGGAGGTGGAGTACTTC.

The rearrangement joins TRBV19 to TRBJ1-3; D is unresolved. The length of the CDR3 is 15 residues. Trimming pared 3 bases from V and 4 bases from J, leaving 13 bases between. The germline V gene has CDR1 LNHDA and CDR2 SQIVND (reference sequence). CDR3 residues: CASSIPPAPGNTIYF. The CDR3 DNA is TGTGCCAGTAGTATCCCCCCAGCACCCGGAAACACCATATATTTT.